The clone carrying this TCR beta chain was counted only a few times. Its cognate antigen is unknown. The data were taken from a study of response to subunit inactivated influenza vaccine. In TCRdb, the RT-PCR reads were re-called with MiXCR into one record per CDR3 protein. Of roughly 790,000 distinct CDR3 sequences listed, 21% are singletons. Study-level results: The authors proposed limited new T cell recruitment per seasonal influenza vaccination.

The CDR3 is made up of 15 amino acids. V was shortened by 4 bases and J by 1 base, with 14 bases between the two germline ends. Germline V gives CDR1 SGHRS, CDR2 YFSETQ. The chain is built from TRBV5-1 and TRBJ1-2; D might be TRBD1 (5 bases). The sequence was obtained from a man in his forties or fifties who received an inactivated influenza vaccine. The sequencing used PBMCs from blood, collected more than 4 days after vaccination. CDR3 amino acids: CASSQKGLDNYGYTF. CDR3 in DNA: TGCGCCAGCAGCCAAAAGGGACTCGATAACTATGGCTACACCTTC. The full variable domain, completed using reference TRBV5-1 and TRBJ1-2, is KAGVTQTPRYLIKTRGQQVTLSCSPISGHRSVSWYQQTPGQGLQFLFEYFSETQRNKGNFPGRFSGRQFSNSRSEMNVSTLELGDSALYLCASSQKGLDNYGYTFGSGTRLTVV.